This entry concerns a single TCR beta chain. This CDR3 is built from 12 residues. Germline V lookup: CDR1 MNHEY, CDR2 SVGAGI. With 8 bases removed from V and 4 bases from J, the gap between germline ends came to 11 bases. The data are from a study of stem cell transplantation in POMP-related autoinflammatory disease. TCRdb's copy holds only in-frame clones and misses some; the assay was immunoSEQ multiplex PCR. The sample includes around 1,300 clones, roughly 80% of them seen just once. The clonotype comes from a human donor with POMP-related autoinflammation and immune dysregulation (PRAID). This sequence joins TRBV6-5 and TRBJ1-2, with D unresolved. The source material was Tregs from PBMCs, sampled before stem cell transplantation. CDR3 region: CASGGSLYGYTF. CDR3 in DNA: TGTGCCAGCGGTGGCAGCCTCTATGGCTACACCTTC.